One sample yielded the 30 T cell receptor beta chains listed below, sequenced in a study of cytomegalovirus exposure and HLA in healthy donors. 60 Vbeta and 13 Jbeta primers were used in PCR. TCRdb's table, derived via immunoSEQ multiplex PCR, lists solely in-frame clones and lacks some. Of more than 150,000 clones listed, more than 75% are singletons. The sequencing input was PBMCs. These receptors were obtained from a man aged 40-49 years in good health and CMV-seronegative.

V gene TRBV6-5 combines with J gene TRBJ2-2, with D tentatively TRBD1 (6 bases). Germline CDR1 MNHEY, CDR2 SVGAGI. V was cut by 0 bases and J by 4 bases, with 12 bases left in between. CDR3 length: 16 residues. The CDR3 spells CASSYSRQGSTGELFF. DNA of the CDR3: TGTGCCAGCAGTTACTCGAGGCAGGGGAGCACCGGGGAGCTGTTTTTT.

This chain uses TRBV7-8 with TRBJ2-7; 7 bases map to TRBD2. CDR1 is SGHVS, CDR2 FQNEAQ, per germline. Germline trimming cut 6 bases from V and 6 bases from J; bases unmatched to any gene: 17. CDR3 size: 16 residues. The CDR3 region is CASSHHSPGEGSEQYF. The CDR3 DNA reads TGTGCCAGCAGTCATCACTCCCCCGGGGAGGGAAGCGAGCAGTACTTC.

This chain links TRBV2 with TRBJ1-6; weak D call: TRBD1 (6 bases). Deletions cut 1 base from V and 2 bases from J, with 6 bases between. The germline V gene encodes CDR1 SNHLY and CDR2 FYNNEI. The CDR3 has 15 residues. Written as DNA, the CDR3 is TGTGCCAGCAGTGAAGGGGACACCTATAATTCACCCCTCCACTTT. Its protein is CASSEGDTYNSPLHF.

This clone is a singleton in its sample. The chain uses TRBV9 and TRBJ2-5; 11 positions agree with TRBD2. Germline CDR1 SGDLS, CDR2 YYNGEE. Germline trimming cut 4 bases from V and 0 bases from J; bases unmatched to any gene: 14. The CDR3 runs 19 residues. The DNA of the CDR3 is TGTGCCAGCAGCAAAAGTATCAGGGGGACTAGCGGCTACCAAGAGACCCAGTACTTC. Translation: CASSKSIRGTSGYQETQYF.

The chain employs TRBV6-1 and TRBJ1-2; TRBD1 aligns across 7 bases. This CDR3 spans 17 amino acids. In germline, CDR1 is MNHNS, CDR2 SASEGT. With 3 bases clipped from V and 7 bases from J, the junction kept 17 bases outside the gene matches. Here the CDR3 DNA reads TGTGCCAGCAGTGAGGCCCATAAGACAGGGACAACAGGTGGCTACACCTTC. Its translation: CASSEAHKTGTTGGYTF.

The rearrangement joins TRBV7-2 to TRBJ1-1; D is undetermined. Germline values: CDR1 SGHTA, CDR2 FQGNSA. Trimming took off 6 bases at V and 3 bases at J, with 11 bases between the two ends. CDR3 size: 13 residues. CDR3 amino acids: CASSRLRYTEAFF. CDR3 coding DNA: TGTGCCAGCAGTAGGCTGAGGTACACTGAAGCTTTCTTT.

The chain joins TRBV6-5 to TRBJ2-5, with D maybe TRBD1 (5 bases). The CDR3 totals 14 residues. Germline CDR1 and CDR2: MNHEY and SVGAGI. V lost 0 bases to trimming and J lost 5 bases, with 10 bases between them. For the CDR3, the DNA is TGTGCCAGCAGTTACTCGATCAGGGTTGAGACCCAGTACTTC. Protein sequence: CASSYSIRVETQYF.

This chain connects TRBV5-6 to TRBJ1-6; D not certain. V was pared by 0 bases and J by 7 bases, with 14 bases between. Per germline, CDR1 SGHDT and CDR2 YYEEEE. The CDR3 is 16 amino acids. The CDR3 DNA reads as TGTGCCAGCAGCTTGGGGGAGGTACCAGAGAATTCACCCCTCCACTTT. Amino acid sequence: CASSLGEVPENSPLHF.

The rearrangement joins TRBV5-6 to TRBJ2-2, with 9 bases lining up with TRBD1. In germline, CDR1 is SGHDT, CDR2 YYEEEE. The CDR3 runs to 15 residues. V trimming: 4 bases; J trimming: 6 bases; junction bases outside the gene matches: 7. CDR3 DNA sequence: TGTGCCAGCAGCCATCCGGGACAGGGTGCCGGGGAGCTGTTTTTT. It yields the protein CASSHPGQGAGELFF.

The chain employs TRBV19 and TRBJ2-1, with 10 bases fitting TRBD2. This CDR3 has 15 residues. Germline lookup yields CDR1 LNHDA and CDR2 SQIVND (reference sequence). Trimming cost V 4 bases and J 5 bases; bases outside gene matches: 5. As DNA, the CDR3 is TGTGCCAGTAGTACCATAGCGGGAGGTCACAATGAGCAGTTCTTC. Translated: CASSTIAGGHNEQFF.

This CDR3 is CSGWIPGEGSGYTF. CDR3 nucleotides: TGCAGCGGTTGGATACCGGGGGAGGGTTCTGGCTACACCTTC. The rearrangement uses TRBV29-1 and TRBJ1-2, with D possibly being TRBD1 (5 bases). The CDR3 loop spans 14 amino acids. CDR1 SQVTM and CDR2 ANQGSEA come from the germline V gene. The V end was cut by 7 bases, the J end by 7 bases, with 22 bases between.

The rearrangement joins TRBV27 to TRBJ1-2; the match to TRBD1 covers 12 bases. Looked up from germline, CDR1 is MNHEY and CDR2 is SMNVEV (reference sequence). V lost 5 bases, J lost 7 bases, and 11 bases stayed unmatched. The CDR3 loop spans 16 amino acids. The CDR3 DNA reads as TGTGCCAGCAGTCCGGGACAGGGGGCAAGGTATGGTGGCTACACCTTC. Protein: CASSPGQGARYGGYTF.

V and J are TRBV7-2 and TRBJ1-5, with TRBD1 matching 7 bases. The CDR3 totals 14 residues. Germline-derived CDR1 and CDR2 are SGHTA and FQGNSA. V gave up 5 bases and J gave up 2 bases; unmatched junction bases: 3. The CDR3 DNA reads as TGTGCCAGCAGCCCAGACAGGGGCAATCAGCCCCAGCATTTT. It specifies CASSPDRGNQPQHF.

The CDR3 sequence is CASSSWGLIGELFF. CDR3 sequence (DNA): TGTGCCAGCAGCTCCTGGGGGCTGATCGGGGAGCTGTTTTTT. The gene calls are TRBV14 and TRBJ2-2; weak D call: TRBD1 (6 bases). The CDR3 contains 14 residues. CDR1 is SGHDN, CDR2 FVKESK, per germline. The germline V and J ends were trimmed by 5 bases and 7 bases, with 14 bases remaining between them.

This clone turned up a few times. The chain recombines TRBV5-5 with TRBJ1-2, with 8 bases aligning to TRBD1. V shed 3 bases, J shed 7 bases, and the junction held 11 bases outside the gene matches. Germline CDR1 and CDR2: SGHKS and YYEKEE (reference sequence). The CDR3 spans 15 residues. CDR3 region: CASSSNPGTGSGYTF. CDR3 nucleotide sequence: TGTGCCAGCAGCTCGAACCCGGGGACAGGATCTGGCTACACCTTC.

The rearrangement uses TRBV25-1 and TRBJ2-7; possible D gene TRBD1, 5 bases. Trimming pared 0 bases from V and 6 bases from J, leaving 12 bases between. The germline V gene has CDR1 MGHDK and CDR2 SYGVNS. The CDR3 sequence is 14 residues long. The CDR3 bases are TGTGCCAGCAGTGAATATACAGGACGGGTCGAGCAGTACTTC. The encoded protein is CASSEYTGRVEQYF.

With respect to this clone: This CDR3 is also generated by other DNA sequences in the sample. The V and J genes are TRBV4-3 and TRBJ1-5, with D perhaps TRBD1 (6 bases). V was pared by 0 bases and J by 4 bases, with 10 bases between. Looked up from germline, CDR1 is LGHNA and CDR2 is YSLEER. The CDR3 sequence is 15 residues long. CDR3 region: CASSQDGQGNQPQHF. The CDR3 bases are TGCGCCAGCAGCCAAGATGGGCAGGGGAATCAGCCCCAGCATTTT.

This clone occurred a few times. The chain links TRBV10-3 to TRBJ1-6; no definite D call. CDR1 is ENHRY, CDR2 SYGVKD, per germline. The CDR3 is 14 amino acids. V was trimmed by 3 bases and J by 5 bases, leaving 8 bases between them. Here the CDR3 DNA reads TGTGCCATCAGTGATCCCCAGAATAATTCACCCCTCCACTTT. It yields the protein CAISDPQNNSPLHF.

The chain uses TRBV7-3 and TRBJ2-1; 11 bases map to TRBD2. V gave up 3 bases and J gave up 14 bases; unmatched junction bases: 9. The CDR3 sequence is 14 residues long. Germline CDR1 SGHTA, CDR2 FQGTGA. CDR3 sequence: CASSLSIAGGKKFF. DNA of the CDR3: TGTGCCAGCAGCTTGTCGATAGCGGGAGGGAAAAAGTTCTTC.

The chain is built from TRBV7-2 and TRBJ2-3; D unclear. The length of the CDR3 is 14 residues. Trimming shortened V by 1 base and J by 3 bases, and 8 bases separated the two germline ends. Germline assignment: CDR1 SGHTA and CDR2 FQGNSA. The CDR3 protein is CASSLGHETDTQYF. For the CDR3, the DNA is TGTGCCAGCAGCTTAGGACACGAAACAGATACGCAGTATTTT.

The chain links TRBV10-3 to TRBJ1-4; a possible D gene is TRBD1 (6 bases). Germline CDR1 ENHRY, CDR2 SYGVKD. Trimming cost V 3 bases and J 3 bases, with 11 bases left between them. This CDR3 contains 15 residues. CDR3 sequence: CAISDYGGPNEKLFF. CDR3 DNA: TGTGCCATCAGTGACTACGGGGGGCCTAATGAAAAACTGTTTTTT.

This clone was seen a single time. This sequence joins TRBV5-4 and TRBJ1-2, with a tentative D call TRBD1 (5 bases). Trimming cost V 0 bases and J 7 bases, with 10 bases left between them. There are 13 residues in the CDR3. CDR1 and CDR2 (germline): SGHNT, YYREEE (reference sequence). The CDR3 loop is CASSLVGGSGYTF. CDR3 nucleotides: TGTGCCAGCAGCTTGGTCGGGGGAAGTGGCTACACCTTC. The full variable domain, with the rest looked up from reference TRBV5-4 and TRBJ1-2, is ETGVTQSPTHLIKTRGQQVTLRCSSQSGHNTVSWYQQALGQGPQFIFQYYREEENGRGNFPPRFSGLQFPNYSSELNVNALELDDSALYLCASSLVGGSGYTFGSGTRLTVV.

J is TRBJ2-1 and V is TRBV4-1; D is unclear. V was cut by 4 bases and J by 7 bases, with 17 bases left in between. This CDR3 contains 15 residues. Germline CDR1 reads MGHRA; CDR2 reads YSYEKL. The CDR3 coding sequence is TGCGCCAGCAGCCCCCCGGGTCCGGCCACAAATGAGCAGTTCTTC. This translates into CASSPPGPATNEQFF.

The chain uses TRBV19 and TRBJ1-2, with D tentatively TRBD1 (6 bases). CDR1 and CDR2 from the germline V gene are LNHDA and SQIVND (reference sequence). CDR3 length: 14 amino acids. V lost 11 bases and J lost 3, with 19 bases in between. The DNA for the CDR3 is TGTGCCGTAAGGTACAGGGATATGGACTATGGCTACACCTTC. Translation gives CAVRYRDMDYGYTF.

The V call is TRBV5-1, the J call TRBJ2-5; 7 nucleotides agree with TRBD1. CDR3 length: 14 amino acids. The V segment lost 4 bases and the J segment 5 bases; nucleotides outside the gene matches: 8. Germline CDR1 reads SGHRS; CDR2 reads YFSETQ. The CDR3 loop reads CASSHDREVETQYF. The CDR3, as DNA: TGCGCCAGCAGCCATGACAGGGAAGTGGAGACCCAGTACTTC.

Note on this clone: An end of the junction differs from the germline gene, which may be a read error. The genes are TRBV6-1 and TRBJ1-2, with D possibly being TRBD1 (5 bases). The CDR3 consists of 12 residues. Germline values: CDR1 MNHNS, CDR2 SASEGT. This CDR3 reads CGGGGTFYGYTF. CDR3 nucleotide sequence: TGCGGGGGGGGAGGCACTTTCTATGGCTACACCTTC.

V gene TRBV6-6 combines with J gene TRBJ1-5; D is unclear. Trimming removed 5 bases at V and 0 bases at J, with 8 bases between. Germline-derived CDR1 and CDR2 are MNHNY and SVGAGI (reference sequence). The CDR3 length is 14 residues. CDR3 sequence: CASSPDISNQPQHF. The CDR3 region has the DNA TGTGCCAGCAGTCCCGACATTAGCAATCAGCCCCAGCATTTT.

This chain uses TRBV6-5 with TRBJ1-6, with 7 nucleotides matching TRBD1. CDR3 length: 15 residues. Germline V gene data show CDR1 as MNHEY and CDR2 as SVGAGI. Trimming cost V 4 bases and J 6 bases; bases outside gene matches: 6. This CDR3 reads CASSWIGQANSPLHF. CDR3 sequence (DNA): TGTGCCAGCAGTTGGATAGGACAGGCTAATTCACCCCTCCACTTT.

In this sample, this clone turned up a few times. The chain carries TRBV6-1 and TRBJ1-4; tentatively, D is TRBD1 (5 bases). Trimming stripped 10 bases from V and 7 bases from J, with 19 bases between. CDR1 and CDR2 from the germline V gene are MNHNS and SASEGT. This CDR3 has 14 residues. The CDR3 nucleotides read TGTGCCAACGGCGGGACGAAATCGGGTGAAAAACTGTTTTTT. This translates into CANGGTKSGEKLFF.

The chain joins TRBV19 to TRBJ1-5; D remains ambiguous. V lost 7 bases and J lost 4, with 8 bases in between. CDR1 is LNHDA, CDR2 SQIVND, per germline (reference sequence). This CDR3 spans 12 amino acids. The CDR3 reads CASKRLNQPQHF. The CDR3 DNA follows: TGTGCCAGTAAGAGACTGAATCAGCCCCAGCATTTT.